Below are 11 T cell receptor beta chains sequenced from a single sample in a study of identifying expanded T cells in peripheral blood. Libraries were prepared by immunoSEQ multiplex PCR; TCRdb keeps only in-frame clonotypes and omits some of them. The sample carries about 98,000 clones, about 91% recorded once. The sequencing input was blood. These receptors were collected from a person aged 18 to 75 in good health.

J is TRBJ2-5 and V is TRBV5-1; D is perhaps TRBD2 (7 bases). The CDR3 consists of 16 residues. Germline CDR1 and CDR2: SGHRS and YFSETQ. The V and J ends lost 0 bases and 2 bases respectively, with 14 bases between them. CDR3 nucleotides: TGCGCCAGCAGCTTGGATAGAGGGGGGGCTCAAGAGACCCAGTACTTC. Translation gives CASSLDRGGAQETQYF.

J is TRBJ2-7 and V is TRBV5-1; possibly TRBD1 or TRBD2 for D (6 bases each). Trimming took off 6 bases at V and 5 bases at J, with 18 bases between the two ends. CDR1 SGHRS and CDR2 YFSETQ come from the germline V gene. CDR3 size: 14 residues. CDR3 sequence: CASKGGPTRNEQYF. The CDR3 DNA sequence: TGCGCCAGCAAGGGGGGACCAACCAGGAACGAGCAGTACTTC.

CDR3 nucleotide sequence: TGTGCCAGCAGCGTAGTGGGTAGCGGGGAGACCCAGTACTTC. Translated, it gives CASSVVGSGETQYF. The chain couples TRBV9 to TRBJ2-5, with TRBD2 matching 7 bases. From germline, CDR1 is SGDLS and CDR2 YYNGEE. Trimming took 0 bases from V and 5 from J; bases not matched to a gene: 4. The CDR3 contains 14 residues.

A single count supports this clone. The chain joins TRBV27 to TRBJ2-7; a weak D match, TRBD2 (6 bases). There are 12 residues in the CDR3. V lost 8 bases to trimming and J lost 2 bases, with 10 bases between them. Germline V CDR1 and CDR2: MNHEY, SMNVEV (reference sequence). CDR3 coding DNA: TGTGCCAGCGGGACTCAAGCCTACGAGCAGTACTTC. It specifies CASGTQAYEQYF.

This chain joins TRBV5-1 and TRBJ1-3; D is unresolved. Germline-derived CDR1 and CDR2 are SGHRS and YFSETQ. V lost 3 bases and J 2 bases, leaving 9 bases between the germline ends. The CDR3 spans 14 residues. The CDR3 loop is CASSSDGPGNTIYF. The CDR3, as DNA: TGCGCCAGCAGCTCAGATGGACCTGGAAACACCATATATTTT.

CDR3 nucleotides: TGTGCCAGCAGTTCACTAGCGACATCTTGGATTCAGTACTTC. Protein: CASSSLATSWIQYF. The rearrangement joins TRBV28 to TRBJ2-4, with 7 bases aligning to TRBD2. CDR1 is MDHEN and CDR2 is SYDVKM in the germline V gene. Losses at the gene ends were 4 bases for V and 10 bases for J; bases not matched to a gene: 10. CDR3 size: 14 residues. Full variable domain (missing parts from reference TRBV28 and TRBJ2-4): DVKVTQSSRYLVKRTGEKVFLECVQDMDHENMFWYRQDPGLGLRLIYFSYDVKMKEKGDIPEGYSVSREKKERFSLILESASTNQTSMYLCASSSLATSWIQYFGAGTRLSVL.

The chain joins TRBV6-1 to TRBJ2-3, with TRBD1 matching over 8 bases. Germline trimming cut 10 bases from V and 1 base from J; bases unmatched to any gene: 7. The CDR3 has 14 residues. The germline V gene encodes CDR1 MNHNS and CDR2 SASEGT. CDR3 bases: TGTGCCACCAGGACAGGGTACGGCACAGATACGCAGTATTTT. Its translation is CATRTGYGTDTQYF.

The chain combines TRBV29-1 with TRBJ2-1; 12 bases map to TRBD2. Germline lookup yields CDR1 SQVTM and CDR2 ANQGSEA. The junction had 3 bases not matched to a gene; V was cut back by 3 bases and J by 9 bases. CDR3 length: 13 amino acids. CDR3 DNA sequence: TGCAGCGTTGAGACTAGCGGGAGTACTGAGCAGTTCTTC. It yields the protein CSVETSGSTEQFF.

The gene calls are TRBV7-6 and TRBJ2-5; TRBD1 agrees at 12 bases. Germline V gives CDR1 SGHVS, CDR2 FNYEAQ. V was pared by 1 base and J by 13 bases, with 10 bases of the junction left unmatched. There are 15 residues in the CDR3. The chain's CDR3 is CASSLDGTGGAESYF. CDR3 nucleotide sequence: TGTGCCAGCAGCTTAGACGGGACAGGGGGCGCGGAATCGTACTTC.

A word on this clone: One junction end does not reproduce the germline sequence, and a read error may be involved. The CDR3 sequence is CASRPGGANGKLFF. The CDR3 DNA follows: TGTGCCAGCAGACCAGGGGGCGCGAATGGAAAACTGTTTTTT. The chain carries TRBV28 and TRBJ1-4; 8 bases fit TRBD1. This CDR3 has 14 residues. Per germline, CDR1 MDHEN and CDR2 SYDVKM.

V gene TRBV11-2 combines with J gene TRBJ2-3, with TRBD2 identical over 7 bases. The junction had 7 bases not matched to a gene; V was cut back by 1 base and J by 6 bases. This CDR3 has 15 residues. In germline, CDR1 is SGHAT, CDR2 FQNNGV. Here the CDR3 reads CASSLVTSVLDTQYF. The CDR3, as DNA: TGTGCCAGCAGCTTAGTTACTAGCGTCTTGGATACGCAGTATTTT.